The 32 T cell receptor beta chains below were found in one sample sequenced in a study of blood T cell repertoires in COVID-19. This table comes from immunoSEQ multiplex PCR, and its TCRdb copy is limited to in-frame clones, with some not included. The sample has about 110,000 clones, roughly 85% seen once. Sequencing input: peripheral blood. These receptors all stem from a woman of 80 years or more with active or convalescent COVID-19.

The chain recombines TRBV5-1 with TRBJ1-1, with D tentatively TRBD1 (5 bases). Looked up from germline, CDR1 is SGHRS and CDR2 is YFSETQ. Trimming took 1 base from V and 1 from J, leaving 11 bases between them. The CDR3 covers 15 residues. The CDR3 sequence is CASSLRGQGNTEAFF. The CDR3 coding sequence is TGCGCCAGCAGCTTGAGAGGACAAGGGAACACTGAAGCTTTCTTT. Full variable domain (missing parts from reference TRBV5-1 and TRBJ1-1): KAGVTQTPRYLIKTRGQQVTLSCSPISGHRSVSWYQQTPGQGLQFLFEYFSETQRNKGNFPGRFSGRQFSNSRSEMNVSTLELGDSALYLCASSLRGQGNTEAFFGQGTRLTVV.

The CDR3 bases are TGTGCCAGCAGCTTAGGTGATATGCCGTTCCCATCCGGTTACGAGCAGTACTTC. Encoded protein: CASSLGDMPFPSGYEQYF. This chain uses TRBV11-2 with TRBJ2-7; D unresolved. The ends were cut back, 1 base at V and 4 bases at J, with 23 bases in the middle. The CDR3 loop spans 18 amino acids. Per the germline V gene, CDR1 is SGHAT and CDR2 is FQNNGV.

This clone was seen once. This chain links TRBV18 with TRBJ2-4; TRBD1 matches 7 bases. CDR1 and CDR2 (germline): KGHSH, LQKENI. The CDR3 is 14 amino acids. The V segment lost 3 bases and the J segment 11 bases; nucleotides outside the gene matches: 10. CDR3 protein: CASSPVPVTGLQYF. For the CDR3, the DNA is TGTGCCAGCTCACCTGTCCCGGTGACAGGGCTTCAGTACTTC.

V usage is TRBV7-9 and J usage is TRBJ2-5, with D possibly matching TRBD2 (6 bases). V was pared by 4 bases and J by 7 bases, with 25 bases between. CDR1 is SEHNR and CDR2 is FQNEAQ in the germline V gene (reference sequence). This CDR3 has 17 residues. The CDR3 is CASSSYLKERAKATQYF. The CDR3 bases are TGTGCCAGCAGCTCATACCTTAAGGAGCGGGCCAAGGCGACCCAGTACTTC.

The chain has TRBV5-1 and TRBJ1-1; 11 bases are a match to TRBD1. Looked up from germline, CDR1 is SGHRS and CDR2 is YFSETQ. This CDR3 contains 16 residues. Trimming cost V 0 bases and J 4 bases; bases outside gene matches: 5. The CDR3, as DNA: TGCGCCAGCAGCTTGGAGGGACAGGGGGTTGGCACTGAAGCTTTCTTT. Its translation: CASSLEGQGVGTEAFF.

This clone showed up just a few times. V is TRBV4-1 and J is TRBJ1-4; D gene uncertain. The CDR3 is made up of 15 amino acids. Between the trimmed V and J ends, which lost 4 bases and 3 bases, there was a span of 12 bases. Germline V CDR1 and CDR2: MGHRA, YSYEKL. The DNA of the CDR3 is TGCGCCAGCAGCCGGACGGGAGCTGCTAATGAAAAACTGTTTTTT. Its translation is CASSRTGAANEKLFF.

The chain has TRBV27 and TRBJ2-7, with a tentative D call TRBD1 (6 bases). This CDR3 is built from 14 residues. Trimming took 2 bases from V and 5 from J, leaving 13 bases between them. Per the germline V gene, CDR1 is MNHEY and CDR2 is SMNVEV (reference sequence). The chain's CDR3 is CASSLLGTRHEQYF. The CDR3 DNA sequence: TGTGCCAGCAGTTTACTTGGGACAAGACACGAGCAGTACTTC.

This clone has just one count. The V call is TRBV19, the J call TRBJ1-2, with TRBD1 matching 8 bases. Trimming removed 4 bases from V and 2 bases from J; junction bases left unmatched: 6. The CDR3 loop spans 15 amino acids. Germline V CDR1 and CDR2: LNHDA, SQIVND (reference sequence). The CDR3 bases are TGTGCCAGTAGTAACCCACAGGGGGTGAACTATGGCTACACCTTC. The encoded protein is CASSNPQGVNYGYTF.

The chain joins TRBV7-3 to TRBJ2-2; tentatively, D is TRBD2 (5 bases). Trimming removed 4 bases from V and 3 bases from J, with 9 bases in between. CDR3 length: 14 amino acids. CDR1 is SGHTA and CDR2 is FQGTGA in the germline V gene. The CDR3 reads CASSYGGDTGELFF. Here the CDR3 DNA reads TGTGCCAGCAGCTACGGAGGTGACACCGGGGAGCTGTTTTTT.

The table lists this clone with many counts. The CDR3 loop reads CASSEDREWTGELFF. The CDR3, as DNA: TGTGCCAGCAGTGAAGACAGGGAGTGGACCGGGGAGCTGTTTTTT. V gene TRBV2 combines with J gene TRBJ2-2, with D maybe TRBD1 (6 bases). Germline V gene data show CDR1 as SNHLY and CDR2 as FYNNEI. Trimming removed 1 base from V and 5 bases from J, with 11 bases in between. This CDR3 contains 15 residues.

The chain joins TRBV30 to TRBJ2-3; TRBD2 matches at 7 bases. CDR3 length: 14 residues. V gave up 5 bases and J gave up 2 bases; unmatched junction bases: 7. The germline V gene encodes CDR1 GTSNPN and CDR2 SVGIG (reference sequence). The DNA for the CDR3 is TGTGCCTGGTCGCTAGCGGCTCCCACAGATACGCAGTATTTT. This sequence encodes CAWSLAAPTDTQYF.

The V gene is TRBV25-1, the J gene TRBJ1-1; TRBD1 might be the D (5 bases). The germline CDR1 and CDR2 sequences are MGHDK and SYGVNS. V dropped 7 bases and J dropped 3 bases, with 12 bases sitting between them. This CDR3 has 13 amino acids. CDR3: CASIPPGDTEAFF. CDR3 DNA sequence: TGTGCCAGCATTCCCCCGGGGGACACTGAAGCTTTCTTT.

The V and J genes are TRBV28 and TRBJ2-3; 11 bases map to TRBD2. This CDR3 is built from 13 residues. Germline loops: CDR1 MDHEN, CDR2 SYDVKM. Trimming at V came to 5 bases and at J to 15 bases, leaving 10 bases not matched to a gene. CDR3 in DNA: TGTGCCAGCAGTCGAGATTATAGCGGGAGGGTTTATTTT. Translating it yields CASSRDYSGRVYF.

This sequence joins TRBV23-1 and TRBJ1-5, with D possibly being TRBD1 (5 bases). TRBV23-1 falls under the ORF class, with uncertain function. V was pared by 5 bases and J by 5 bases, with 13 bases between. CDR3 length: 14 residues. Here the CDR3 reads CASSYRSVDQPQHF. The CDR3 DNA follows: TGCGCCAGCAGTTACAGGTCCGTGGATCAGCCCCAGCATTTT.

The chain employs TRBV24-1 and TRBJ2-7, with 13 bases that match TRBD2. V was clipped by 4 bases and J by 5 bases; unmatched bases: 4. This CDR3 is 15 amino acids long. In germline, CDR1 is KGHDR, CDR2 SFDVKD. DNA for the CDR3: TGTGCCACCAGTGACCCGGGACTAGCGGGAAACGAGCAGTACTTC. Encoded protein: CATSDPGLAGNEQYF.

This clone occurred a few times. The chain links TRBV23-1 to TRBJ2-1; 8 bases line up with TRBD1. TRBV23-1 is marked as an open reading frame, function uncertain. The V gene end was trimmed by 7 bases and the J gene end by 5 bases; junction bases not matched to a gene: 4. This CDR3 is built from 13 residues. The CDR3 region is CASILTGDNEQFF. The DNA of the CDR3 is TGCGCCAGCATACTGACAGGGGACAATGAGCAGTTCTTC.

The table lists this clone with many counts. The rearrangement joins TRBV11-3 to TRBJ2-2; D is perhaps TRBD2 (7 bases). The CDR3 has 16 residues. The germline gives CDR1 SGHNT, CDR2 YENEEA. Between the trimmed V and J ends, which lost 4 bases and 1 base, there was a span of 13 bases. This CDR3 is CASSSGGGLNTGELFF. CDR3 DNA sequence: TGTGCCAGCAGCTCGGGCGGGGGCCTGAACACCGGGGAGCTGTTTTTT. The full variable domain, in which reference TRBV11-3 and TRBJ2-2 provide the parts outside the CDR3, is EAGVVQSPRYKIIEKKQPVAFWCNPISGHNTLYWYLQNLGQGPELLIRYENEEAVDDSQLPKDRFSAERLKGVDSTLKIQPAELGDSAVYLCASSSGGGLNTGELFFGEGSRLTVL.

The chain joins TRBV10-3 to TRBJ2-2; D remains ambiguous. This CDR3 has 14 residues. Trimming removed 4 bases at V and 4 bases at J, with 10 bases between. CDR1 ENHRY and CDR2 SYGVKD come from the germline V gene. CDR3 in amino acids: CAISASDITGELFF. As DNA, the CDR3 is TGTGCCATCAGTGCCTCAGACATCACCGGGGAGCTGTTTTTT.

The V call is TRBV30, the J call TRBJ2-1; D is perhaps TRBD1 (5 bases). Germline CDR1 and CDR2: GTSNPN and SVGIG (reference sequence). There are 14 residues in the CDR3. V gave up 0 bases and J gave up 4 bases, with 10 bases separating them. CDR3: CAWSVTTAYNEQFF. The CDR3 DNA reads as TGTGCCTGGAGTGTAACGACAGCATACAATGAGCAGTTCTTC.

The chain carries TRBV24-1 and TRBJ1-5; possibly TRBD1 for D (5 bases). Trimming took off 9 bases at V and 2 bases at J, with 10 bases between the two ends. CDR3 length equals 13 residues. The germline CDR1 and CDR2 sequences are KGHDR and SFDVKD. The DNA of the CDR3 is TGTGCCACCTCGGGGGGAGGCAATCAGCCCCAGCATTTT. Its translation is CATSGGGNQPQHF.

The genes are TRBV5-1 and TRBJ2-1; possibly TRBD2 for D (5 bases). Germline CDR1 SGHRS, CDR2 YFSETQ. V shed 2 bases and J shed 5 bases, with 11 bases lying between them. This CDR3 is built from 14 residues. CDR3 DNA: TGCGCCAGCAGCTTCGGGATACCTAACAATGAGCAGTTCTTC. It yields the protein CASSFGIPNNEQFF.

DNA of the CDR3: TGTGCCAGCAGCCAAGAGGGGAACACTGAAGCTTTCTTT. As protein: CASSQEGNTEAFF. The chain carries TRBV16 and TRBJ1-1; D remains unclear. Germline CDR1 is KGHSY and CDR2 is FQNENV. The CDR3 contains 13 residues. The V end lost 2 bases, the J end lost 1 base, and 5 bases lay between the germline ends.

The rearrangement links TRBV3-1 (or the pseudogene TRBV3-2) to TRBJ1-4, with D unresolved. V dropped 1 base and J dropped 5 bases, with 11 bases sitting between them. Germline assignment: CDR1 LGHDT and CDR2 YNNKEL (reference sequence). This CDR3 is 15 amino acids long. The CDR3 DNA reads as TGTGCCAGCAGCCAAGTGTGGCCGAAGAATGAAAAACTGTTTTTT. Translation: CASSQVWPKNEKLFF.

J is TRBJ1-2 and V is TRBV29-1; TRBD1 agrees at 7 bases. The CDR3 has 14 residues. Germline V gene data show CDR1 as SQVTM and CDR2 as ANQGSEA. The V segment lost 0 bases and the J segment 2 bases; nucleotides outside the gene matches: 3. CDR3 coding DNA: TGCAGCGTTGAAGAGTTCAGGGGGAACTATGGCTACACCTTC. Protein: CSVEEFRGNYGYTF.

V usage is TRBV6-2 or TRBV6-3 and J usage is TRBJ2-5; 16 bases are shared with TRBD2. Trimming cost V 6 bases and J 5 bases; bases outside gene matches: 9. The CDR3 runs to 17 residues. The V gene's germline CDR1 is MNHEY and CDR2 SVGEGT. In nucleotides, the CDR3 is TGTGCCAGCAGCAAGGGGACTAGCGGGAGGGCCTGGGAGACCCAGTACTTC. It yields the protein CASSKGTSGRAWETQYF.

The rearrangement uses TRBV18 and TRBJ2-1, with 9 positions matching TRBD2. CDR3 length: 17 amino acids. The J segment lost 7 bases and the V segment lost 0 bases, leaving 10 bases of the junction unmatched. Looked up from germline, CDR1 is KGHSH and CDR2 is LQKENI. Here the CDR3 DNA reads TGTGCCAGCTCACCACCGAGTGGGCGGGAGGGCCAAAATGAGCAGTTCTTC. Protein product: CASSPPSGREGQNEQFF.

This clone was counted between two and nine times. The rearrangement uses TRBV2 and TRBJ2-7, with D possibly matching TRBD1 (6 bases). The germline gives CDR1 SNHLY, CDR2 FYNNEI. This CDR3 comprises 13 residues. V was clipped by 6 bases and J by 6 bases, with 15 bases between them. The CDR3 region is CASSLGQSLEQYF. The CDR3 coding sequence is TGTGCCAGCAGCTTGGGACAAAGCCTCGAGCAGTACTTC.

The chain recombines TRBV11-2 with TRBJ2-2, with D possibly being TRBD2 (6 bases). The CDR3 has 14 amino acids. Trimming removed 8 bases from V and 4 bases from J, with 14 bases in between. Germline values: CDR1 SGHAT, CDR2 FQNNGV. The CDR3 region has the DNA TGTGCCAGCCAGGGACTTTCATTCACCGGGGAGCTGTTTTTT. Its translation is CASQGLSFTGELFF. Together with reference TRBV11-2 and TRBJ2-2, the CDR3 gives the full variable domain: EAGVAQSPRYKIIEKRQSVAFWCNPISGHATLYWYQQILGQGPKLLIQFQNNGVVDDSQLPKDRFSAERLKGVDSTLKIQPAKLEDSAVYLCASQGLSFTGELFFGEGSRLTVL.

The chain recombines TRBV27 with TRBJ1-3; possible D gene TRBD1, 5 bases. This CDR3 spans 13 amino acids. Looked up from germline, CDR1 is MNHEY and CDR2 is SMNVEV (reference sequence). The germline V and J ends were trimmed by 5 bases and 8 bases, with 13 bases remaining between them. For the CDR3, the DNA is TGTGCCAGCAGTCTGCAGGGTTCTGACACCATATATTTT. It encodes CASSLQGSDTIYF.

V and J are TRBV11-2 and TRBJ2-1; no reliable D call. The CDR3 is 14 residues long. Germline CDR1 and CDR2: SGHAT and FQNNGV. Trimming took 5 bases from V and 1 from J, leaving 9 bases between them. CDR3 amino acids: CASSVSGSYNEQFF. The CDR3, as DNA: TGTGCCAGCAGCGTATCAGGTTCCTACAATGAGCAGTTCTTC.

This clone occurred a few times. The chain employs TRBV30 and TRBJ1-2; the D gene is possibly TRBD1 (5 bases). CDR3 size: 10 residues. Germline V gene data show CDR1 as GTSNPN and CDR2 as SVGIG (reference sequence). The germline V and J ends were trimmed by 3 bases and 8 bases, with 7 bases remaining between them. This CDR3 is CAWRRGGYTF. In DNA form, the CDR3 reads TGTGCCTGGAGAAGGGGAGGCTACACCTTC.

V and J are TRBV29-1 and TRBJ2-5; 7 nucleotides agree with TRBD1. CDR3 length: 13 residues. The ends lost 5 bases at V and 3 bases at J; junction bases unmatched: 6. Per germline, CDR1 SQVTM and CDR2 ANQGSEA. The CDR3: CSVSGQDKETQYF. The CDR3 bases are TGCAGCGTTTCAGGACAGGATAAAGAGACCCAGTACTTC. The whole variable domain, filled in from reference TRBV29-1 and TRBJ2-5, reads SAVISQKPSRDICQRGTSLTIQCQVDSQVTMMFWYRQQPGQSLTLIATANQGSEATYESGFVIDKFPISRPNLTFSTLTVSNMSPEDSSIYLCSVSGQDKETQYFGPGTRLLVL.